The T cell receptor beta chain described here comes from a study of early T cells in non-severe SARS-CoV-2 infection. Study-level background: The input, bulk RNA from unsorted whole blood, was sequenced, and chains were unpaired.

The V gene's germline CDR1 is SGHVS and CDR2 FNYEAQ. This CDR3 region has 15 residues. With 5 bases removed from V and 1 base from J, the gap between germline ends came to 11 bases. Study outcomes and limitations: Comparison of clonotypes with VDJdb favored anti-spike CD8 responses while missing private and CD4 specificities.

Attachment of unique molecular identifiers was made to individual cDNA molecules. TCRdb independently ran MiXCR on the 5' RACE reads; one entry per CDR3 protein. Of 25,000 to 35,000 distinct CDR3 sequences in the sample, over 2.5% were seen once. Note on this clonotype: As yet, its antigen is unknown.

Sequencing was carried out using whole blood. The chain uses TRBV7-6 and TRBJ2-2; D uncertain. This clonotype originated in an adult who was a healthcare worker with PCR-confirmed SARS-CoV-2 infection or an uninfected control (not recorded which). CDR3 sequence reads: CASSPWTVNTGELFF. DNA for the CDR3: TGTGCCAGCAGCCCCTGGACGGTGAACACCGGGGAGCTGTTTTTT.